This T cell receptor (beta chain) appears in the sequencing data of a study of T cells in Graves' hyperthyroidism and ophthalmopathy. Turning to the study itself: Peripheral blood was secured at the point of initial diagnosis, before any treatment. Whole-study results and caveats: Also found in blood were most expanded thyroid clonotypes above 0.001.

Amplified regions were TCR beta CDR3 sequences from RNA transcripts. First-round RT-PCR of the TCR CDR3 relied on the HTBI primer set. Via MiXCR, TCRdb re-called the multiplex PCR reads, giving one row per CDR3 protein. The sample has a few hundred thousand distinct CDR3 sequences; 19% are singletons. V was pared by 6 bases and J by 4 bases, with 11 bases of the junction left unmatched. Germline CDR1 and CDR2: LGHNT and FRNRAP. The CDR3 extends over 16 amino acids. Worth noting for this clonotype: The antigen is not known.

Patients counted as stable if ophthalmopathy did not develop within 18 months. The genes are TRBV12-5 and TRBJ2-2; 7 positions match TRBD1. Specimen: blood. The receptor comes from a woman aged 18-29 years with Graves' hyperthyroidism. The CDR3 DNA follows: TGTGCTAGTGGGCTCTACAGGGGCTCGGGCACCGGGGAGCTGTTTTTT. Amino acid sequence: CASGLYRGSGTGELFF.